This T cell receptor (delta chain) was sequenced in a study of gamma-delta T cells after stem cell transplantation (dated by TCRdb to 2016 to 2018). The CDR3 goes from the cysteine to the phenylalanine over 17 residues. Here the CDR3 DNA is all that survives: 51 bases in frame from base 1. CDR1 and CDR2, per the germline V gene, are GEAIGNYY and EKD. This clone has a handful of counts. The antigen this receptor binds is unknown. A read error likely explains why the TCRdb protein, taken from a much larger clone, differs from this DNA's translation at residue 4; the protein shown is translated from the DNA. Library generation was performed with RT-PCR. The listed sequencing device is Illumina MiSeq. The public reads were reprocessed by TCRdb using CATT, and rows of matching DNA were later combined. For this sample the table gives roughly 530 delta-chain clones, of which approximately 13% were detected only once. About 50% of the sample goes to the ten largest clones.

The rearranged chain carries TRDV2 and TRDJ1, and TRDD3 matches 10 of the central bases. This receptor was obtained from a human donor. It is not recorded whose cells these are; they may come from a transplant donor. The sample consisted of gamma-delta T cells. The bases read TGTGCCTGTGGCACCCTGCCGGGGGATACGCCCATCGATAAACTCATCTTT. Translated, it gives CACGTLPGDTPIDKLIF.